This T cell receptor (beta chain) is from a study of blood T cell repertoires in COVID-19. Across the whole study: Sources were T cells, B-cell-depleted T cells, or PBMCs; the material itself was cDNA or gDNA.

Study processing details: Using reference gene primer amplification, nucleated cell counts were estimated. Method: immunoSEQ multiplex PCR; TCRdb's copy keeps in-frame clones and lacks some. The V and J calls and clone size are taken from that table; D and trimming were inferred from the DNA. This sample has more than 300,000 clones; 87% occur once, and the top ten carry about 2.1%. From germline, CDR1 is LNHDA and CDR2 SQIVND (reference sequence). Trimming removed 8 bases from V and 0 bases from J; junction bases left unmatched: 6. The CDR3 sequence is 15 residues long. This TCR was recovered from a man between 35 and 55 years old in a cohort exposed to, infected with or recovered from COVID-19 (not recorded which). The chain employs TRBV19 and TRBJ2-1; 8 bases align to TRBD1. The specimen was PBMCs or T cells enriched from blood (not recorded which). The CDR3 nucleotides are TGTGCCAGTGGGGCCGACAGGGGCTCCTACAATGAGCAGTTCTTC. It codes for CASGADRGSYNEQFF.